This T cell receptor beta chain was recovered during a study of blood T cell repertoires in COVID-19. Study details: Specimens from acute and convalescent COVID-19 originated in the United States, Italy and Spain. T cells, B-cell-depleted T cells, or PBMCs provided the cDNA or gDNA that served as material.

Source study methods: Reference gene primer amplification gave nucleated cell count estimates. Only in-frame clones appear in the TCRdb table, and some are missing; sequencing was by immunoSEQ multiplex PCR. That table supplies the V and J calls and clone size; D and trimming were determined from the DNA. The sample yields about 350,000 clones, around 87% seen once. In Seattle, patients joined the study during active infection and were tracked longitudinally. The germline V gene encodes CDR1 LGHNA and CDR2 YSLEER. Deletions cut 3 bases from V and 1 base from J, with 13 bases between. The CDR3 covers 15 residues.

This TCR came from a woman between 50 and 59 years old with COVID-19, enrolled during active disease. Source material: peripheral blood. The chain carries TRBV4-3 and TRBJ2-7, with D possibly being TRBD2 (6 bases). CDR3 coding DNA: TGCGCCAGCAGCCAGGACCGGGACTTATCCTACGAGCAGTACTTC. Its protein product is CASSQDRDLSYEQYF.